This T cell receptor beta chain was found in a study of T-cell memory formation after mild COVID-19. V lost 4 bases and J lost 10; bases outside the gene matches: 15. Per germline, CDR1 LGHNA and CDR2 YNFKEQ. CDR3 length: 16 residues. MiXCR, applied by TCRdb to the 5' RACE reads, yields one record per CDR3 protein. Here the sample spans about 610,000 distinct CDR3 sequences, approximately 15% being singletons. This clonotype appeared a few times. The rearrangement joins TRBV4-2 to TRBJ2-1; 8 bases match TRBD2. Sequences were obtained from PBMCs or a T cell subset sorted from them (not recorded which). The source is an adult woman who had mild COVID-19 (a few samples of this study predate the infection). Cell type and time point are not known. CDR3 sequence: CASSPIAGPQFGEQFF. The CDR3 region has the DNA TGTGCCAGCAGCCCAATAGCGGGGCCGCAATTCGGGGAGCAGTTCTTC.